Listed below are T cell receptor beta chains from one sample, sequenced in a study of early T cells in non-severe SARS-CoV-2 infection. TCRdb processed the 5' RACE reads anew with MiXCR; each CDR3 protein has one entry. In the table there are more than 65,000 distinct CDR3 sequences, more than 10% of which are singletons. Sequencing was performed on whole blood. The source of these receptors is an adult who was a healthcare worker with PCR-confirmed SARS-CoV-2 infection or an uninfected control (not recorded which). Both conserved end residues are part of each CDR3. Each record gives: D gene, V gene, J gene, clone size, CDR3 protein, CDR3 DNA. A D gene is named only where the DNA matches it firmly. Clone size is given for some rows only: seen once, a few or many times, or a class if the clone is expanded.

.	TRBV6-5	TRBJ2-1	few	CASSYDSNEQFF	TGTGCCAGCAGTTACGACAGTAATGAGCAGTTCTTC
.	TRBV28	TRBJ2-7	many	CASRDLFTFSYEQYF	TGTGCCAGCAGAGATCTCTTTACTTTCAGCTACGAGCAGTACTTC
TRBD1	TRBV12-3/TRBV12-4	TRBJ1-1	few	CASNRRTGSNTEAFF	TGTGCCAGCAACCGCCGGACAGGGTCGAACACTGAAGCTTTCTTT
TRBD1	TRBV20-1	TRBJ2-2	many	CSGRDRGNTGELFF	TGCAGTGGCCGGGACAGGGGGAACACCGGGGAGCTGTTTTTT
TRBD2	TRBV9	TRBJ2-2	few	CASSSGVLNTGELFF	TGTGCCAGCAGTAGCGGGGTCCTTAACACCGGGGAGCTGTTTTTT
.	TRBV29-1	TRBJ1-2	.	CSVVAGFYGYTF	TGCAGCGTTGTTGCAGGCTTTTATGGCTACACCTTC
.	TRBV5-1	TRBJ1-6	many	CASSRYGRNSPLHF	TGCGCCAGCAGCAGGTATGGACGCAATTCACCCCTCCACTTT
TRBD1	TRBV14	TRBJ2-1	many	CASTDRDRAVRVRQFF	TGTGCCAGCACCGATAGAGACAGGGCTGTTCGGGTCAGGCAGTTCTTC
TRBD2	TRBV20-1	TRBJ2-1	many	CSARDAEREGLNEQFF	TGCAGTGCTAGAGATGCGGAGCGGGAGGGCCTAAATGAGCAGTTCTTC
TRBD1	TRBV30	TRBJ2-7	.	CAWSLQGARRYEQYF	TGTGCCTGGAGTCTGCAGGGGGCGCGAAGGTACGAGCAGTACTTC
.	TRBV7-2	TRBJ2-2	few	CASSFRGNAGELFF	TGTGCCAGCAGCTTCCGGGGGAACGCCGGGGAGCTGTTTTTT
.	TRBV25-1	TRBJ1-5	.	CASSNSNQPQHF	TGTGCCAGCAGTAATAGCAATCAGCCCCAGCATTTT
.	TRBV18	TRBJ1-1	few	CASSYRDNTEAFF	TGTGCCAGCTCGTACAGGGACAACACTGAAGCTTTCTTT